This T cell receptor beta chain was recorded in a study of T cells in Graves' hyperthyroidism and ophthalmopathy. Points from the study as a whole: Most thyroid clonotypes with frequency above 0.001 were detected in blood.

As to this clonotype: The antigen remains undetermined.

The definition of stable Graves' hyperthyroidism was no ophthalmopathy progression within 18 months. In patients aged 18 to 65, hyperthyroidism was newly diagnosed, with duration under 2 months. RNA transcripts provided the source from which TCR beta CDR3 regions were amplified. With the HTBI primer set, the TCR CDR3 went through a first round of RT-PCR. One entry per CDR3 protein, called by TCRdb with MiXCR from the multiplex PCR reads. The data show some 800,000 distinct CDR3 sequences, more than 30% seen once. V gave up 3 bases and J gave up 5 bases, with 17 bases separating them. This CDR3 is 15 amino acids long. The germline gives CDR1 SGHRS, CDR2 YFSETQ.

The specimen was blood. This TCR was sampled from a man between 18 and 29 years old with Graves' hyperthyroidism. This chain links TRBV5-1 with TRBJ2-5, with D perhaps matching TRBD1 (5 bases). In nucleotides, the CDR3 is TGCGCCAGCAGCTCGGACAACCCCAAGAAGGAGACCCAGTACTTC. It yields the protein CASSSDNPKKETQYF.